These T cell receptor beta chains were read from a single sample in a study of regulatory T cells in long-lasting Graves disease. TCRdb reprocessed the multiplex PCR reads with MiXCR, giving one entry per CDR3 protein. This sample has around 460,000 distinct CDR3 sequences, with under 25% found just once. Sequencing used peripheral blood mononuclear cells (PBMCs), obtained when the disease was refractory, from a patient treated with antithyroid drugs. These TCRs come from a female donor with Graves disease. CDR3s include the opening cysteine and the closing phenylalanine or tryptophan. The D gene is left open where the match is weak. Rows give clone size only sometimes, using once, few, many, or a class for an expanded clone.

clone_size,d_call,j_call,v_call,cdr3_nt,cdr3_aa
few,.,TRBJ2-7,TRBV10-3,TGTGCCATCAGTGAGTCAGGGGACCCCTACGAGCAGTACTTC,CAISESGDPYEQYF
.,TRBD1,TRBJ2-2,TRBV24-1,TGTGCCACCCTGGGACAGGTGGACACCGGGGAGCTGTTTTTT,CATLGQVDTGELFF
.,TRBD1,TRBJ2-7,TRBV4-1,TGCGCCAGCAGCCACCCGGGACAGGGGCCGTCCTACGAGCAGTACTTC,CASSHPGQGPSYEQYF
many,.,TRBJ1-2,TRBV28,TGTGCCAGCACCGCCCAGGGGCGGGGAGACTATGGCTACACCTTC,CASTAQGRGDYGYTF
few,.,TRBJ2-2,TRBV10-3,TGTGCCATCAGTGGCAGGGGAGGCGGGGAGCTGTTTTTT,CAISGRGGGELFF
many,TRBD1,TRBJ2-7,TRBV2,TGCGCCAGCAGCCAAGGGACAGGGGCCTACGAGCAGTACTTC,CASSQGTGAYEQYF
many,.,TRBJ1-5,TRBV6-1,TGTGCCAGCAGTCCCCTATTTCAGCCCCAGCATTTT,CASSPLFQPQHF
.,TRBD1,TRBJ1-6,TRBV7-9,TGTGCCAGCAGCTTACCGGGACAGAGGAGCTCCTATAATTCACCCCTCCACTTT,CASSLPGQRSSYNSPLHF
many,TRBD1,TRBJ1-1,TRBV2,TGTGCCAGCAGCTTCCCTCTACAAGGGGGCGAAGACGACACTGAAGCTTTCTTT,CASSFPLQGGEDDTEAFF
many,TRBD1,TRBJ2-2,TRBV6-5,TGTGCCAGCAGTTCCCTGATAGGACAGGGGCGAAAAGGCACCGGGGAGCTGTTTTTT,CASSSLIGQGRKGTGELFF
.,TRBD2,TRBJ2-3,TRBV29-1,TGCAGCGCTGGGGGCGGGAGGGGAGGGGATACGCAGTATTTT,CSAGGGRGGDTQYF
.,TRBD2,TRBJ2-1,TRBV30,TGTGCCTGGACCCTCTCGGCGGGAGGTGCGGATGAGCAGTTCTTC,CAWTLSAGGADEQFF
few,.,TRBJ1-2,TRBV6-5,TGTGCCAGCAATTACTCCACAGGAAACTATGGCTACACCTTC,CASNYSTGNYGYTF
.,.,TRBJ1-6,TRBV7-9,TGTGCCAGCAGCACACGACCCCGACAGCCTCTAAATAATTCACCCCTCCACTTT,CASSTRPRQPLNNSPLHF
.,TRBD2,TRBJ2-5,TRBV7-6,TGTGCCAGCAGCCCCCAGGGACTAGCGAACCAAGAGACCCAGTACTTC,CASSPQGLANQETQYF
many,.,TRBJ1-2,TRBV10-3,TGTGCCATCAGTGAAGGGGCAGCTGCCTATGGCTACACCTTC,CAISEGAAAYGYTF
many,.,TRBJ1-2,TRBV28,TGTGCCAGCAGCACTTACTATGGCTACACCTTC,CASSTYYGYTF
many,.,TRBJ2-5,TRBV3-1,TGTGCCAGCAGCCAGCTCCCGGGGCCGGGGGAGACCCAGTACTTC,CASSQLPGPGETQYF
.,.,TRBJ1-3,TRBV20-1,TGCAGTGCTAGACGCCCGAACTCTGGAAACACCATATATTTT,CSARRPNSGNTIYF
few,.,TRBJ1-5,TRBV9,TGTGCCAGCAGCGTAGACGGGTTCAGCAATCAGCCCCAGCATTTT,CASSVDGFSNQPQHF
few,TRBD1,TRBJ1-5,TRBV20-1,TGCAGTGCTAGAGCCCTACCGGGACAGGGGGTTCAGAGCAATCAGCCCCAGCATTTT,CSARALPGQGVQSNQPQHF
.,TRBD1,TRBJ2-1,TRBV27,TGTACCAGCAGCCGACCTTGGGACAGCTCCTCGAGCTCCTACAATGAGCAGTTCTTC,CTSSRPWDSSSSSYNEQFF
.,.,TRBJ2-1,TRBV7-3,TGTGCCAGCAGCTTTTGGGGGAACAATGAGCAGTTCTTC,CASSFWGNNEQFF
.,.,TRBJ1-2,TRBV30,TGTGCCTGGATTTGGCACAATGGCTACACCTTC,CAWIWHNGYTF
many,.,TRBJ2-5,TRBV28,TGTGCCAGCAGTTCGGGGTGGGCCCAAGAGACCCAGTACTTC,CASSSGWAQETQYF
many,.,TRBJ1-4,TRBV6-1,TGTGCCAGCCAAGAGCTCCAGGACCCCGGACTACATCGCGAAAAACTGTTTTTT,CASQELQDPGLHREKLFF
many,.,TRBJ2-5,TRBV12-3/TRBV12-4,TGTGCCAGCAGTTTACTAGGCTTGCCCCAGTACTTC,CASSLLGLPQYF
many,.,TRBJ2-6,TRBV9,TGTGCCAGCAGCGTAGCTGGGGCCAACGTCCTGACTTTC,CASSVAGANVLTF
.,.,TRBJ1-2,TRBV12-3/TRBV12-4,TGTGCCAGCAGGGCGACGGAGGGGGGCTACACCTTC,CASRATEGGYTF